Listed here are 32 T cell receptor beta chains from one sample, sequenced in a study of blood T cell repertoires in COVID-19. Measured with immunoSEQ multiplex PCR; TCRdb has only the in-frame clones, and not every one. The sample consists of about 88,000 clones, approximately 90% of them appearing once. The specimen was peripheral blood. The receptor source for this set is a man aged 55-75 years with acute or convalescent COVID-19.

The chain recombines TRBV19 with TRBJ1-5; 7 positions agree with TRBD1. CDR1 and CDR2 from the germline V gene are LNHDA and SQIVND (reference sequence). The CDR3 covers 15 residues. J gave up 0 bases and V 5 bases, and 4 bases lay outside the gene matches. The CDR3 coding sequence is TGTGCCAGTAGTGACAGGGAATATAGCAATCAGCCCCAGCATTTT. This encodes CASSDREYSNQPQHF.

The V call is TRBV11-3, the J call TRBJ2-7, with 7 bases identical to TRBD2. The CDR3 length is 14 residues. The J segment lost 1 base and the V segment lost 5 bases, leaving 5 bases of the junction unmatched. From germline, CDR1 is SGHNT and CDR2 YENEEA. CDR3 amino acids: CASSPPGGSYEQYF. Written as DNA, the CDR3 is TGTGCCAGCAGCCCCCCGGGGGGTTCCTACGAGCAGTACTTC.

The chain couples TRBV3-1 (or the pseudogene TRBV3-2) to TRBJ2-1; tentatively, D is TRBD2 (5 bases). V lost 0 bases, J lost 2 bases, and 23 bases lay in between. Germline CDR1 and CDR2: LGHDT and YNNKEL (reference sequence). The CDR3 runs to 20 residues. CDR3 region: CASSQDVLYTERGTYNEQFF. The CDR3 nucleotides read TGTGCCAGCAGCCAAGATGTCCTTTATACTGAACGGGGAACCTACAATGAGCAGTTCTTC.

The gene calls are TRBV7-2 and TRBJ1-6; tentatively, D is TRBD1 (5 bases). The CDR3 contains 13 residues. V gave up 5 bases and J gave up 7 bases, with 9 bases separating them. In germline, CDR1 is SGHTA, CDR2 FQGNSA. The CDR3 DNA reads TGTGCCAGCAGCCCTCCAGGGAATTCACCCCTCCACTTT. It codes for CASSPPGNSPLHF.

The rearrangement uses TRBV3-1 (or the pseudogene TRBV3-2) and TRBJ2-2; the D is unclear. The CDR3 runs 14 residues. In germline, CDR1 is LGHDT, CDR2 YNNKEL (reference sequence). The V end was cut by 4 bases, the J end by 1 base, with 7 bases between. DNA of the CDR3: TGTGCCAGCAGCCTATTCAGGAACACCGGGGAGCTGTTTTTT. This translates into CASSLFRNTGELFF.

The gene calls are TRBV19 and TRBJ2-3; possible D gene TRBD2, 6 bases. Per the germline V gene, CDR1 is LNHDA and CDR2 is SQIVND (reference sequence). V lost 4 bases, J lost 2 bases, and 10 bases lay in between. The CDR3 spans 14 residues. The CDR3, as DNA: TGTGCCAGTAGTAAGGGACTTTCCACAGATACGCAGTATTTT. This gives the protein CASSKGLSTDTQYF.

The J gene is TRBJ2-5, the V gene TRBV29-1; 7 nucleotides align to TRBD2. Trimming removed 1 base from V and 5 bases from J; junction bases left unmatched: 4. The CDR3 consists of 13 residues. Germline CDR1 and CDR2: SQVTM and ANQGSEA. The CDR3 DNA is TGCAGCGTTGAAGGGATCGGGGGGGAGACCCAGTACTTC. It translates to CSVEGIGGETQYF.

This chain joins TRBV19 and TRBJ2-7; 7 nucleotides line up with TRBD1. The CDR3 is 15 amino acids. V was pared by 1 base and J by 5 bases, with 8 bases of the junction left unmatched. Per germline, CDR1 LNHDA and CDR2 SQIVND (reference sequence). The CDR3, as DNA: TGTGCCAGTAGTATAGTTGGGACAGCGCCCAACGAGCAGTACTTC. It encodes CASSIVGTAPNEQYF.

The V call is TRBV5-6, the J call TRBJ1-2; 10 positions match TRBD1. The CDR3 is made up of 19 amino acids. Per germline, CDR1 SGHDT and CDR2 YYEEEE. After removal of 0 bases from V and 6 bases from J, the junction contained 17 bases not matched to a gene. DNA of the CDR3: TGTGCCAGCAGCTTGGCCGCGTTAGACAGGGGGCTTCGTGTCAATGGCTACACCTTC. Translated, it gives CASSLAALDRGLRVNGYTF. The variable domain in full, with the rest retrieved from reference TRBV5-6 and TRBJ1-2, is DAGVTQSPTHLIKTRGQQVTLRCSPKSGHDTVSWYQQALGQGPQFIFQYYEEEERQRGNFPDRFSGHQFPNYSSELNVNALLLGDSALYLCASSLAALDRGLRVNGYTFGSGTRLTVV.

The sample holds a few counts of this clone. This chain connects TRBV9 to TRBJ2-1, with 11 bases that match TRBD2. From germline, CDR1 is SGDLS and CDR2 YYNGEE. The CDR3 totals 17 residues. Trimming removed 0 bases from V and 4 bases from J; junction bases left unmatched: 6. CDR3 sequence: CASSVGLAGPVYNEQFF. The CDR3 DNA reads TGTGCCAGCAGCGTAGGACTAGCGGGACCCGTTTACAATGAGCAGTTCTTC.

The genes are TRBV11-1 and TRBJ1-3, with 7 bases matching TRBD1. The CDR3 has 14 residues. The germline CDR1 and CDR2 sequences are SGHAT and FQDESV (reference sequence). The junction had 4 bases not matched to a gene; V was cut back by 6 bases and J by 2 bases. The CDR3 region is CASRSRGTGNTIYF. CDR3 nucleotide sequence: TGTGCCAGCAGATCCAGGGGGACTGGAAACACCATATATTTT.

The chain is built from TRBV6-2 or TRBV6-3 and TRBJ2-6, with D hard to call. V lost 2 bases and J 0 bases, leaving 8 bases between the germline ends. This CDR3 spans 16 amino acids. Germline V gene data show CDR1 as MNHEY and CDR2 as SVGEGT. CDR3 DNA: TGTGCCAGCAGTTACCTCGGGTACTCTGGGGCCAACGTCCTGACTTTC. The encoded protein is CASSYLGYSGANVLTF.

The chain joins TRBV29-1 to TRBJ2-3, with D perhaps matching TRBD2 (5 bases). V was trimmed by 5 bases and J by 4 bases, leaving 22 bases between them. The CDR3 is 16 amino acids. Germline loops: CDR1 SQVTM, CDR2 ANQGSEA. The CDR3 loop reads CSVHPRGNPAADTQYF. As DNA, the CDR3 is TGCAGCGTTCACCCCCGGGGAAACCCTGCCGCAGATACGCAGTATTTT.

In the case of this clone: The junction shows a germline mismatch at one end, possibly a read error. The J gene is TRBJ1-5, the V gene TRBV5-1, with D possibly TRBD1 on 5 matching bases. Germline CDR1 reads SGHRS; CDR2 reads YFSETQ. The CDR3 has 14 amino acids. In DNA, the CDR3 is TGCGCCAGCAGTTTGGAGGGGAGCAATCAGCCCCAGCATTTT. It yields the protein CASSLEGSNQPQHF.

DNA for the CDR3: TGTGCCATCAGTGGGGGCTATGACTCTGGAAACACCATATATTTT. It translates to CAISGGYDSGNTIYF. The chain joins TRBV10-3 to TRBJ1-3; weak D call: TRBD1 (5 bases). The CDR3 spans 15 residues. Germline CDR1 and CDR2: ENHRY and SYGVKD. The V gene lost 4 bases and the J gene lost 0 bases, with 10 bases spanning the gap.

The rearrangement uses TRBV2 and TRBJ2-3; TRBD1 matches 10 bases. Unmatched junction bases numbered 6, after V lost 0 bases and J lost 15 bases. Germline-derived CDR1 and CDR2 are SNHLY and FYNNEI. The CDR3 spans 13 residues. CDR3 sequence reads: CASSEALGQGLYF. CDR3 bases: TGTGCCAGCAGTGAAGCGTTGGGACAGGGGCTTTATTTT. Looking up the rest from reference TRBV2 and TRBJ2-3 gives the full variable domain: EPEVTQTPSHQVTQMGQEVILRCVPISNHLYFYWYRQILGQKVEFLVSFYNNEISEKSEIFDDQFSVERPDGSNFTLKIRSTKLEDSAMYFCASSEALGQGLYFGPGTRLTVL.

V gene TRBV29-1 combines with J gene TRBJ2-1; 8 bases are a match to TRBD2. CDR3 length: 14 residues. The germline CDR1 and CDR2 sequences are SQVTM and ANQGSEA. The trim removed 4 bases at V and 9 bases at J, leaving 11 bases unmatched. CDR3 residues: CSVGSAGGGSEQFF. In DNA, the CDR3 is TGCAGCGTTGGATCGGCGGGAGGAGGGAGTGAGCAGTTCTTC.

The sample holds a few counts of this clone. The V gene is TRBV11-3, the J gene TRBJ1-1; maybe TRBD1 (5 bases). The CDR3 extends over 13 amino acids. Germline values: CDR1 SGHNT, CDR2 YENEEA. Between the trimmed V and J ends, which lost 1 base and 5 bases, there was a span of 8 bases. CDR3 coding DNA: TGTGCCAGCAGCTTAGTGGGGGGTACTGAAGCTTTCTTT. This codes for CASSLVGGTEAFF.

The rearrangement uses TRBV7-3 and TRBJ2-1; tentative D call: TRBD2 (6 bases). CDR1 and CDR2 (germline): SGHTA, FQGTGA. Trimming shortened V by 5 bases and J by 4 bases, and 9 bases separated the two germline ends. The CDR3 contains 13 residues. Here the CDR3 reads CASSPGTYNEQFF. In nucleotides, the CDR3 is TGTGCCAGCAGCCCCGGGACTTACAATGAGCAGTTCTTC.

This chain links TRBV12-3 or TRBV12-4 with TRBJ1-4; D unclear. The CDR3 totals 13 residues. V gave up 6 bases and J gave up 4 bases, with 9 bases separating them. CDR3 loop: CASRRGNNEKLFF. DNA of the CDR3: TGTGCCAGCAGGCGAGGGAATAATGAAAAACTGTTTTTT.

J is TRBJ2-6 and V is TRBV30, with D maybe TRBD1 (6 bases). Between the trimmed V and J ends, which lost 2 bases and 3 bases, there was a span of 8 bases. The CDR3 loop spans 14 amino acids. CDR1 and CDR2 from the germline V gene are GTSNPN and SVGIG (reference sequence). CDR3 coding DNA: TGTGCCTGGAGTCTCAGGGGTGGGGCCAACGTCCTGACTTTC. It specifies CAWSLRGGANVLTF.

The V and J genes are TRBV7-6 and TRBJ1-4; D perhaps matches TRBD1 (6 bases). The length of the CDR3 is 16 residues. CDR1 SGHVS and CDR2 FNYEAQ come from the germline V gene. Trimming removed 2 bases from V and 11 bases from J, with 21 bases in between. As DNA, the CDR3 is TGTGCCAGCAGCTTACCTAGGGAGGGGGGATCGAAGAAACTGTTTTTT. Amino acid sequence: CASSLPREGGSKKLFF.

V gene TRBV2 combines with J gene TRBJ2-1; the match to TRBD2 covers 9 bases. The CDR3 runs 14 residues. V dropped 4 bases and J dropped 4; count of bases not matched to a gene: 2. CDR1 SNHLY and CDR2 FYNNEI come from the germline V gene. The CDR3 sequence: CASSVSGGYNEQFF. The DNA for the CDR3 is TGTGCCAGCAGTGTTAGCGGGGGTTACAATGAGCAGTTCTTC.

V usage is TRBV7-8 and J usage is TRBJ2-3, with D possibly matching TRBD1 (5 bases). CDR3 length: 16 residues. Trimming took 1 base from V and 0 from J, leaving 11 bases between them. The germline V gene has CDR1 SGHVS and CDR2 FQNEAQ. The CDR3 DNA reads as TGTGCCAGCAGCTTAGTGGACACCATGAGCACAGATACGCAGTATTTT. The encoded protein is CASSLVDTMSTDTQYF.

This chain connects TRBV5-5 to TRBJ1-4, with 9 nucleotides matching TRBD1. V trimming: 4 bases; J trimming: 4 bases; junction bases outside the gene matches: 5. Germline loops: CDR1 SGHKS, CDR2 YYEKEE (reference sequence). There are 15 residues in the CDR3. CDR3 in amino acids: CASSPDRGLNEKLFF. The CDR3 DNA reads TGTGCCAGCAGCCCGGACAGGGGCCTTAATGAAAAACTGTTTTTT.

The chain uses TRBV5-6 and TRBJ1-1, with D possibly being TRBD1 (5 bases). Germline lookup yields CDR1 SGHDT and CDR2 YYEEEE. CDR3 length: 14 amino acids. Trimming removed 4 bases at V and 0 bases at J, with 10 bases between. The chain's CDR3 is CASSRGTLNTEAFF. The CDR3 region has the DNA TGTGCCAGCAGCCGGGGGACTTTGAACACTGAAGCTTTCTTT.

DNA for the CDR3: TGTGCCAGCAGCCGGGACAGGGGCTCCTACAATGAGCAGTTCTTC. It encodes CASSRDRGSYNEQFF. This chain links TRBV4-2 with TRBJ2-1; 10 nucleotides match TRBD1. CDR3 length equals 15 residues. Germline CDR1 is LGHNA and CDR2 is YNFKEQ. The V gene end was trimmed by 4 bases and the J gene end by 0 bases; junction bases not matched to a gene: 0.

The gene calls are TRBV28 and TRBJ1-1, with D perhaps matching TRBD1 (6 bases). Germline V gene lookup returns CDR1 MDHEN and CDR2 SYDVKM. V was cut by 2 bases and J by 4 bases, with 17 bases left in between. The CDR3 runs to 16 residues. This CDR3 reads CASSLDLSRGRTEAFF. The DNA of the CDR3 is TGTGCCAGCAGTTTAGATTTAAGCAGGGGTCGCACTGAAGCTTTCTTT.

This sequence joins TRBV19 and TRBJ2-3; tentatively, D is TRBD2 (5 bases). Germline lookup yields CDR1 LNHDA and CDR2 SQIVND (reference sequence). Deletions cut 4 bases from V and 0 bases from J, with 11 bases between. CDR3 length: 15 amino acids. The CDR3 protein is CASSTGEPSTDTQYF. In DNA, the CDR3 is TGTGCCAGTAGTACCGGGGAGCCTAGCACAGATACGCAGTATTTT.

The V call is TRBV6-6, the J call TRBJ1-6, with TRBD1 as a possible D gene (5 bases). The CDR3 is 13 residues long. The germline gives CDR1 MNHNY, CDR2 SVGAGI (reference sequence). With 10 bases removed from V and 5 bases from J, the gap between germline ends came to 12 bases. CDR3 protein: CAISRVHNSPLHF. As DNA, the CDR3 is TGTGCCATTTCCAGGGTCCATAATTCACCCCTCCACTTT.

CDR3 DNA sequence: TGTGCCAGCAGTTACCCACTAGCGGGTCCCCAGCAACACGAGCAGTACTTC. Protein: CASSYPLAGPQQHEQYF. V usage is TRBV6-2 or TRBV6-3 and J usage is TRBJ2-7; TRBD2 agrees at 9 bases. J was trimmed by 5 bases and V by 2 bases; bases with no gene match: 13. The CDR3 contains 17 residues. Germline V gene sequence: CDR1 MNHEY, CDR2 SVGEGT.

The V and J genes are TRBV19 and TRBJ2-1; 7 positions match TRBD2. This CDR3 is 16 amino acids long. With 1 base clipped from V and 1 base from J, the junction kept 4 bases outside the gene matches. Looked up from germline, CDR1 is LNHDA and CDR2 is SQIVND (reference sequence). CDR3 sequence reads: CASSIGGGGSYNEQFF. CDR3 nucleotide sequence: TGTGCCAGTAGTATAGGGGGGGGAGGGTCCTACAATGAGCAGTTCTTC.